The clone carrying this T cell receptor beta chain was found a few times. Other DNA sequences in this sample translate to the same CDR3. Germline lookup yields CDR1 SGDLS and CDR2 YYNGEE. V lost 0 bases to trimming and J lost 5 bases, with 8 bases between them. The CDR3 length is 14 residues. In the authors' workflow: Scientists estimated how many nucleated cells there were by amplifying reference gene primers. Produced via immunoSEQ multiplex PCR; TCRdb's table is partial and in-frame only. The V and J calls and clone size were taken over from that table, and D and trimming were inferred from the DNA. The sample holds approximately 470,000 clones, 80% to 90% seen once. This specimen belongs to a study of blood T cell repertoires in COVID-19. About the research overall: Samples of COVID-19 (acute and convalescent) were obtained from the United States, Italy and Spain. From T cells, B-cell-depleted T cells, or PBMCs came the material, which was cDNA or gDNA.

Sequencing was done on a sample of peripheral blood. This chain connects TRBV9 to TRBJ1-4, with unresolved D. The receptor was isolated from a human donor in a cohort sampled during active COVID-19. CDR3 loop: CASSVGGVNEKLFF. Here the CDR3 DNA reads TGTGCCAGCAGCGTAGGCGGGGTGAATGAAAAACTGTTTTTT.